In its sample, the clone carrying this T cell receptor (beta chain) was seen a few times. The antigen remains undetermined. Study results and limitations: Greatest tumor Treg TCR overlap was with tumor naive CD4+ cells.

After constant-region reverse-primer amplification, full-length variable regions underwent semi-nested PCR with Nested Universal Primer A. One entry per CDR3 protein results from TCRdb running MiXCR on the 5' RACE reads. The table has around 50,000 distinct CDR3 sequences, about 15% seen once. The CDR3 extends over 14 amino acids. CDR1 LGHNA and CDR2 YNFKEQ come from the germline V gene. Trimming took 0 bases from V and 4 from J, leaving 6 bases between them. The chain combines TRBV4-2 with TRBJ2-2, with D tentatively TRBD1 (6 bases). The TCR originated in a female donor with breast cancer. The sequenced sample was naive CD4+ T cells sorted from blood. The sample's subset: naive CD4+ T cells, CD4+CD45RA+CD25-. The CDR3 coding sequence is TGTGCCAGCAGCCAAGAAGGGGGCACCGGGGAGCTGTTTTTT. It translates to CASSQEGGTGELFF.